Detailed here is one T cell receptor (beta chain). What it binds is unknown. This entry is derived from a study of T cell responses to AZD1222 COVID-19 vaccine. Study-wide results and caveats: Rises in breadth and depth of Spike-specific TCRs came after two AZD1222 doses.

Assay: immunoSEQ multiplex PCR; the TCRdb copy retains only in-frame clones and omits some. The sample holds about 140,000 clones; more than 85% are singletons and the top ten take around 3.5%. CDR1 is MDHEN, CDR2 SYDVKM, per germline. This CDR3 region has 16 residues. The ends lost 4 bases at V and 7 bases at J; junction bases unmatched: 10. The sequenced sample was peripheral blood, obtained 28 days after the second AZD1222 dose. The chain uses TRBV28 and TRBJ2-1, with 10 bases matching TRBD1. This TCR was sampled from an adult who received the AZD1222 COVID-19 vaccine. In DNA form, the CDR3 reads TGTGCCAGCAGTTCCGGCCTAGGGACAGGGGTGAATGAGCAGTTCTTC. Translating gives CASSSGLGTGVNEQFF.